This T cell receptor beta chain was found in a study of blood T cell repertoires in COVID-19. Germline V CDR1 and CDR2: LNHDA, SQIVND (reference sequence). This CDR3 has 15 amino acids. V dropped 4 bases and J dropped 4; count of bases not matched to a gene: 7. The table came from immunoSEQ multiplex PCR; TCRdb's copy has only in-frame clones and leaves some out. The data contain around 60,000 clones, around 77% of them seen just once; the ten biggest clones take up 4.8%. The V call is TRBV19, the J call TRBJ2-3; 8 bases map to TRBD2. The origin of this receptor is a woman in her seventies with COVID-19, enrolled during active disease. Sequencing was performed on peripheral blood. In DNA form, the CDR3 reads TGTGCCAGTAGTAGCAGCGGGAGTGGGGCAGATACGCAGTATTTT. It codes for CASSSSGSGADTQYF.